This TCR beta chain is from a study of regulatory T cells in long-lasting Graves disease. General study points: New patients shared roughly 960 public clonotypes, and persistent patients shared more, with a few thousand.

V dropped 5 bases and J dropped 3; count of bases not matched to a gene: 4. The length of the CDR3 is 15 residues. Germline V gene data show CDR1 as WSHSY and CDR2 as SAAADI. Time point indicated: newly diagnosed GD, antithyroid drugs for less than 3 months. PBMCs were the source of the RNA used for TCR sequencing. Ten or more counts support this clonotype. The target antigen is unknown. Investigators prepared the TCR beta libraries by applying iRepertoire HTBI primers and Arm-PCR of CDR3 regions. One entry per CDR3 protein results from TCRdb running MiXCR on the multiplex PCR reads. The top ten clones hold approximately 7.8% of a sample with about 430,000 distinct CDR3 sequences, around 16% of them seen once. In addition, the sample was reused for a study of T cells in Graves' hyperthyroidism and ophthalmopathy. That publication notes: Using 13 V-J features, a model discriminated ophthalmopathy from stable hyperthyroidism.

The chain employs TRBV10-2 and TRBJ1-1, with 12 bases fitting TRBD1. Sequences were derived from peripheral blood mononuclear cells (PBMCs), sampled at new diagnosis, from a patient treated with antithyroid drugs. This receptor was obtained from a woman aged 40 to 50 with Graves disease. CDR3 sequence (DNA): TGCGCCAGCAGTTGGGACAGGGGGCGTGACACTGAAGCTTTCTTT. Translating it yields CASSWDRGRDTEAFF.